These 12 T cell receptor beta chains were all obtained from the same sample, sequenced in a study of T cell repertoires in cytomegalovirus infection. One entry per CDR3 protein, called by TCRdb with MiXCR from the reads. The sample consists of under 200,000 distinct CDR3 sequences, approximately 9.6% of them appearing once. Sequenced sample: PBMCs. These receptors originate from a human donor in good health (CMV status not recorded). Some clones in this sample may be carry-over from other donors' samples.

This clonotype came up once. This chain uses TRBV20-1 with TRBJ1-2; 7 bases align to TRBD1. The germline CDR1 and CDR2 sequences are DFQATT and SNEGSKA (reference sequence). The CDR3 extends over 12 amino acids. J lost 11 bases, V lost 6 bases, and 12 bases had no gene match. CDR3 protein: CSADTGTETYTF. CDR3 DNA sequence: TGCAGTGCAGACACCGGGACAGAAACTTACACCTTC.

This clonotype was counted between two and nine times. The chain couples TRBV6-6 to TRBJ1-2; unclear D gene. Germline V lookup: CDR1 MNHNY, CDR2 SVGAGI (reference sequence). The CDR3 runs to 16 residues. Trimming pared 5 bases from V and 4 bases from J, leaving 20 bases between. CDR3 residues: CASSDRGVGRSYGYTF. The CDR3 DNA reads TGTGCCAGCAGTGACCGCGGGGTAGGGCGTAGCTATGGCTACACCTTC.

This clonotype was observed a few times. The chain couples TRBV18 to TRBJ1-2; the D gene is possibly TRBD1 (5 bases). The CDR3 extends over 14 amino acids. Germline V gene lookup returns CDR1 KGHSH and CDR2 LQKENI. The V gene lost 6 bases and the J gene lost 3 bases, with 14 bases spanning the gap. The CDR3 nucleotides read TGTGCCAGCTCCGGGGCCTTTCGAGACTATGGCTACACCTTC. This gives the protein CASSGAFRDYGYTF.

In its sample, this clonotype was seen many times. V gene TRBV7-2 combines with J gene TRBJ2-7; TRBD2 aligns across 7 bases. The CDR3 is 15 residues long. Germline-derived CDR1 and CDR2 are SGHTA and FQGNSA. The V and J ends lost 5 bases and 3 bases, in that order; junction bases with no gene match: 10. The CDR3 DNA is TGTGCCAGCAGCCCATATAACGGGGGGAACTACGAGCAGTACTTC. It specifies CASSPYNGGNYEQYF.

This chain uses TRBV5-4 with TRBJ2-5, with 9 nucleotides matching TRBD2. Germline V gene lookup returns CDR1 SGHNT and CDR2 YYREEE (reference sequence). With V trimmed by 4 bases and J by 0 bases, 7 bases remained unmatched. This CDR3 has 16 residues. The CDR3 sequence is CASSPPGTSHQETQYF. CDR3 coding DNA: TGTGCCAGCAGCCCCCCGGGGACTAGCCACCAAGAGACCCAGTACTTC. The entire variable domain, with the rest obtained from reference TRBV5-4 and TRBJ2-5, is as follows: ETGVTQSPTHLIKTRGQQVTLRCSSQSGHNTVSWYQQALGQGPQFIFQYYREEENGRGNFPPRFSGLQFPNYSSELNVNALELDDSALYLCASSPPGTSHQETQYFGPGTRLLVL.

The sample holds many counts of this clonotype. The DNA for the CDR3 is TGTGCCATCAGTGAAACCGGGGAGCTGTTTTTT. Protein product: CAISETGELFF. This chain connects TRBV10-3 to TRBJ2-2; D unclear. The CDR3 covers 11 residues. Germline values: CDR1 ENHRY, CDR2 SYGVKD. V was cut by 3 bases and J by 5 bases, with 1 base left in between.

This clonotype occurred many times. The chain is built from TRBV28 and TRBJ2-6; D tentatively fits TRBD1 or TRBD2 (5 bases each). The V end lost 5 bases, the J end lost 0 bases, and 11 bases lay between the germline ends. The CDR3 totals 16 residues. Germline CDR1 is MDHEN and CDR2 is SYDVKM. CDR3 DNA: TGTGCCAGCAGTCCGGGACGCTTCTCTGGGGCCAACGTCCTGACTTTC. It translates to CASSPGRFSGANVLTF.

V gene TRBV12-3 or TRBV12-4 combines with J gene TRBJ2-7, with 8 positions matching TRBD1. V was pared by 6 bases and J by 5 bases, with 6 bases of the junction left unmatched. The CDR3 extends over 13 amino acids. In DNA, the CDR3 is TGTGCCAGCAGAGCCGGACAGGGCAACGAGCAGTACTTC. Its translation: CASRAGQGNEQYF.

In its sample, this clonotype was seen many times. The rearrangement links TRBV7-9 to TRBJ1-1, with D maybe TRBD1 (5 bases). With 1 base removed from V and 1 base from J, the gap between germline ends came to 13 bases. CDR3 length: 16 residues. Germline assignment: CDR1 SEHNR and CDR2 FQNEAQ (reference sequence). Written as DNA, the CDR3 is TGTGCCAGCAGCTTAGGCGTCGGGGCAAAGAACACTGAAGCTTTCTTT. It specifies CASSLGVGAKNTEAFF.

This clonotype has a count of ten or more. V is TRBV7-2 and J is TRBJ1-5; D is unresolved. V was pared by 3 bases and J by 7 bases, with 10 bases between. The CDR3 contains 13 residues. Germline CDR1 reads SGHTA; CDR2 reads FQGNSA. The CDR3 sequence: CASSFGGEQPQHF. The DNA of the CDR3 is TGTGCCAGCAGCTTCGGCGGGGAACAGCCCCAGCATTTT.

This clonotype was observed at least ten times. The CDR3 nucleotides read TGTGCCATCAGTCCCCCGGGACAGGGGAACACTGAAGCTTTCTTT. Translating gives CAISPPGQGNTEAFF. The chain joins TRBV10-3 to TRBJ1-1; 9 positions match TRBD1. Germline V gene sequence: CDR1 ENHRY, CDR2 SYGVKD. V lost 5 bases to trimming and J lost 1 base; unmatched junction nucleotides: 5. This CDR3 has 15 amino acids.

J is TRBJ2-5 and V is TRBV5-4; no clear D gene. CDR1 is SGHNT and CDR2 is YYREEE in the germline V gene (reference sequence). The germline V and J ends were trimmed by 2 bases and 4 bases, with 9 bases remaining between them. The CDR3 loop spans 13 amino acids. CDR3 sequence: CASSLDWSETQYF. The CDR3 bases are TGTGCCAGCAGCTTAGACTGGTCAGAGACCCAGTACTTC.